The 26 T cell receptor beta chains below all came from one sample that was sequenced in a study of graft-versus-host responses after intestinal transplantation. Repertoires were generated with immunoSEQ multiplex PCR, while TCRdb's copy carries only in-frame clones and drops some. The sample yields about 78,000 clones, more than 75% seen once. No antigen has been assigned to these receptors. The source was unstimulated CD8+ T cells sorted from spleen or lymph node cells, collected before transplant. These TCRs come from a human donor who was the organ donor for an intestinal transplant.

The chain has TRBV27 and TRBJ1-1; 7 nucleotides line up with TRBD1. This CDR3 contains 12 residues. V was clipped by 6 bases and J by 5 bases; unmatched bases: 3. Germline V gene lookup returns CDR1 MNHEY and CDR2 SMNVEV (reference sequence). The CDR3 DNA is TGTGCCAGCAGAACAGGGGCAACTGAAGCTTTCTTT. Amino acid sequence: CASRTGATEAFF.

V gene TRBV2 combines with J gene TRBJ1-2; maybe TRBD1 (5 bases). Germline assignment: CDR1 SNHLY and CDR2 FYNNEI. V was pared by 6 bases and J by 1 base, with 15 bases between. The CDR3 is made up of 15 amino acids. CDR3 bases: TGTGCCAGCAGCTTTTGGGGGGGGATTAACTATGGCTACACCTTC. Amino acids: CASSFWGGINYGYTF. Complete variable domain (other parts from reference TRBV2 and TRBJ1-2): EPEVTQTPSHQVTQMGQEVILRCVPISNHLYFYWYRQILGQKVEFLVSFYNNEISEKSEIFDDQFSVERPDGSNFTLKIRSTKLEDSAMYFCASSFWGGINYGYTFGSGTRLTVV.

The gene calls are TRBV4-1 and TRBJ1-1; 8 nucleotides align to TRBD1. CDR1 and CDR2 (germline): MGHRA, YSYEKL. The CDR3 is made up of 15 amino acids. Trimming took 5 bases from V and 1 from J; bases not matched to a gene: 6. CDR3 nucleotides: TGCGCCAGCAGCTTTCCCGGGACAGGGAACACTGAAGCTTTCTTT. The encoded protein is CASSFPGTGNTEAFF.

This chain joins TRBV5-1 and TRBJ2-3; 11 bases fit TRBD2. Germline assignment: CDR1 SGHRS and CDR2 YFSETQ. CDR3 size: 16 residues. Trimming cost V 1 base and J 2 bases; bases outside gene matches: 3. The CDR3 spells CASSLWGLADTDTQYF. For the CDR3, the DNA is TGCGCCAGCAGCTTGTGGGGACTAGCGGACACAGATACGCAGTATTTT. Drawing the rest from reference TRBV5-1 and TRBJ2-3, the complete variable domain is KAGVTQTPRYLIKTRGQQVTLSCSPISGHRSVSWYQQTPGQGLQFLFEYFSETQRNKGNFPGRFSGRQFSNSRSEMNVSTLELGDSALYLCASSLWGLADTDTQYFGPGTRLTVL.

The chain links TRBV7-9 to TRBJ1-6, with 8 bases aligning to TRBD1. The CDR3 contains 14 residues. J gave up 7 bases and V 4 bases, and 3 bases lay outside the gene matches. Germline CDR1 reads SEHNR; CDR2 reads FQNEAQ (reference sequence). CDR3 nucleotides: TGTGCCAGCAGCTCACAGGGGGGAAATTCACCCCTCCACTTT. Translation gives CASSSQGGNSPLHF.

This chain joins TRBV18 and TRBJ1-5, with a possible D match to TRBD1 (6 bases). The CDR3 has 18 amino acids. V was shortened by 5 bases and J by 0 bases, with 20 bases between the two germline ends. Per germline, CDR1 KGHSH and CDR2 LQKENI. The CDR3 spells CASSKLSGRGDSNQPQHF. Here the CDR3 DNA reads TGTGCCAGCTCAAAACTTAGTGGCAGGGGAGATAGCAATCAGCCCCAGCATTTT.

The chain employs TRBV21-1 and TRBJ1-3. TRBV21-1 represents a pseudogene. The length of the CDR3 is 17 residues. The CDR3 bases are TGTGCCAGCAGGAGGCGCTTGCTACAACACGCACGAAACACCATATATTTT. Translated, it gives CASRRRLLQHARNTIYF.

The V gene is TRBV5-1, the J gene TRBJ1-4; 7 bases agree with TRBD1. The J segment lost 2 bases and the V segment lost 4 bases, leaving 2 bases of the junction unmatched. CDR3 size: 14 residues. Germline-derived CDR1 and CDR2 are SGHRS and YFSETQ. The CDR3 bases are TGCGCCAGCAGCCTGGGACAGACTAATGAAAAACTGTTTTTT. It yields the protein CASSLGQTNEKLFF.

The chain joins TRBV6-1 to TRBJ1-5; the D gene is possibly TRBD1 (6 bases). The ends were cut back, 3 bases at V and 6 bases at J, with 12 bases in the middle. CDR3 length equals 14 residues. From germline, CDR1 is MNHNS and CDR2 SASEGT. The chain's CDR3 is CASSEGANPQPQHF. CDR3 sequence (DNA): TGTGCCAGCAGTGAGGGGGCGAACCCTCAGCCCCAGCATTTT.

This sequence joins TRBV5-6 and TRBJ1-1; D is uncertain. Trimming shortened V by 1 base and J by 6 bases, and 4 bases separated the two germline ends. Germline CDR1 SGHDT, CDR2 YYEEEE. The CDR3 runs 11 residues. The CDR3 protein is CASSLTAEAFF. The CDR3 DNA reads TGTGCCAGCAGCTTGACAGCTGAAGCTTTCTTT.

This chain links TRBV27 with TRBJ2-5; perhaps TRBD1 as D (6 bases). From germline, CDR1 is MNHEY and CDR2 SMNVEV (reference sequence). V was cut by 6 bases and J by 4 bases, with 12 bases left in between. The CDR3 covers 13 residues. CDR3 residues: CASRRRRGETQYF. The CDR3 DNA is TGTGCCAGCAGAAGACGCAGGGGAGAGACCCAGTACTTC.

CDR3 loop: CASSRAGVNEQFF. The CDR3 region has the DNA TGTGCCAGTAGTAGGGCGGGGGTTAATGAGCAGTTCTTC. V usage is TRBV19 and J usage is TRBJ2-1; 7 bases map to TRBD2. Germline-derived CDR1 and CDR2 are LNHDA and SQIVND (reference sequence). The trim removed 4 bases at V and 7 bases at J, leaving 4 bases unmatched. CDR3 length: 13 amino acids.

The V gene is TRBV4-2, the J gene TRBJ2-7, with TRBD2 matching 11 bases. CDR1 and CDR2 (germline): LGHNA, YNFKEQ. V shed 1 base, J shed 5 bases, and the junction held 7 bases outside the gene matches. The CDR3 loop spans 16 amino acids. DNA of the CDR3: TGTGCCAGCAGCCAAGGCCCTAGCGGGGGGCTAGACGAGCAGTACTTC. It yields the protein CASSQGPSGGLDEQYF.

V gene TRBV9 combines with J gene TRBJ2-1; D ambiguous. Trimming pared 3 bases from V and 5 bases from J, leaving 9 bases between. There are 13 residues in the CDR3. The germline V gene has CDR1 SGDLS and CDR2 YYNGEE. This CDR3 is CASSEFPNNEQFF. CDR3 nucleotide sequence: TGTGCCAGCAGCGAGTTTCCTAACAATGAGCAGTTCTTC. The whole variable domain, filled in from reference TRBV9 and TRBJ2-1, reads DSGVTQTPKHLITATGQRVTLRCSPRSGDLSVYWYQQSLDQGLQFLIQYYNGEERAKGNILERFSAQQFPDLHSELNLSSLELGDSALYFCASSEFPNNEQFFGPGTRLTVL.

This sequence joins TRBV30 and TRBJ2-3, with 9 nucleotides matching TRBD2. The CDR3 runs 17 residues. J gave up 1 base and V 0 bases, and 8 bases lay outside the gene matches. Germline values: CDR1 GTSNPN, CDR2 SVGIG (reference sequence). CDR3 protein: CAWSVLSSGDRTDTQYF. The CDR3 DNA sequence: TGTGCCTGGAGTGTCCTATCTAGCGGGGACCGCACAGATACGCAGTATTTT.

The J gene is TRBJ2-7, the V gene TRBV7-3; D possibly corresponds to TRBD2 (6 bases). Trimming took off 1 base at V and 5 bases at J, with 15 bases between the two ends. CDR1 is SGHTA, CDR2 FQGTGA, per germline. The CDR3 spans 15 residues. CDR3 residues: CASSLRDSRSHEQYF. In DNA, the CDR3 is TGTGCCAGCAGCTTAAGGGACTCTCGGTCCCACGAGCAGTACTTC. Full variable domain (outside the CDR3, taken from reference TRBV7-3 and TRBJ2-7): GAGVSQTPSNKVTEKGKYVELRCDPISGHTALYWYRQSLGQGPEFLIYFQGTGAADDSGLPNDRFFAVRPEGSVSTLKIQRTERGDSAVYLCASSLRDSRSHEQYFGPGTRLTVT.

This chain uses TRBV28 with TRBJ1-5; D uncertain. Trimming took off 7 bases at V and 0 bases at J, with 16 bases between the two ends. This CDR3 is built from 16 residues. Looked up from germline, CDR1 is MDHEN and CDR2 is SYDVKM. This CDR3 reads CASNTILRDSNQPQHF. The CDR3 nucleotides are TGTGCCAGCAACACCATCCTGAGGGATAGCAATCAGCCCCAGCATTTT. The full variable domain, with the rest looked up from reference TRBV28 and TRBJ1-5, is DVKVTQSSRYLVKRTGEKVFLECVQDMDHENMFWYRQDPGLGLRLIYFSYDVKMKEKGDIPEGYSVSREKKERFSLILESASTNQTSMYLCASNTILRDSNQPQHFGDGTRLSIL.

The chain uses TRBV27 and TRBJ2-2; no firm D call. V dropped 4 bases and J dropped 1 base, with 7 bases sitting between them. Looked up from germline, CDR1 is MNHEY and CDR2 is SMNVEV (reference sequence). This CDR3 region has 14 residues. Here the CDR3 DNA reads TGTGCCAGCAGTTCTGCCAGGAACACCGGGGAGCTGTTTTTT. This encodes CASSSARNTGELFF.

This clone was seen a handful of times. The chain links TRBV9 to TRBJ2-3; the D gene is possibly TRBD2 (6 bases). Germline V gene sequence: CDR1 SGDLS, CDR2 YYNGEE. The V and J ends lost 0 bases and 1 base respectively, with 12 bases between them. The CDR3 is 16 amino acids. CDR3 in amino acids: CASSVDRGIGTDTQYF. CDR3 bases: TGTGCCAGCAGCGTAGATCGGGGGATAGGCACAGATACGCAGTATTTT.

This clone has only a few counts. The V call is TRBV6-1, the J call TRBJ2-7, with D possibly TRBD1 on 6 matching bases. Trimming removed 6 bases from V and 1 base from J, with 16 bases in between. This CDR3 comprises 15 residues. The germline gives CDR1 MNHNS, CDR2 SASEGT. The CDR3 here is CASSTRGDTSYEQYF. DNA for the CDR3: TGTGCCAGCAGCACCCGAGGGGACACGTCCTACGAGCAGTACTTC.

The V and J genes are TRBV2 and TRBJ1-1, with 8 bases identical to TRBD1. CDR3 length: 15 amino acids. V lost 5 bases and J lost 2; bases outside the gene matches: 7. Germline CDR1 SNHLY, CDR2 FYNNEI. The chain's CDR3 is CASSFRGQVNTEAFF. The CDR3 DNA reads as TGTGCCAGCAGTTTCAGGGGGCAAGTAAACACTGAAGCTTTCTTT. The whole variable domain, filled in from reference TRBV2 and TRBJ1-1, reads EPEVTQTPSHQVTQMGQEVILRCVPISNHLYFYWYRQILGQKVEFLVSFYNNEISEKSEIFDDQFSVERPDGSNFTLKIRSTKLEDSAMYFCASSFRGQVNTEAFFGQGTRLTVV.

This clone was seen a single time. This chain joins TRBV27 and TRBJ2-1; TRBD1 matches at 7 bases. The V gene's germline CDR1 is MNHEY and CDR2 SMNVEV (reference sequence). CDR3 length: 14 residues. V lost 6 bases to trimming and J lost 1 base; unmatched junction nucleotides: 3. The DNA of the CDR3 is TGTGCCAGCAGGCTGACAGGGTCCTACAATGAGCAGTTCTTC. Protein sequence: CASRLTGSYNEQFF.

The V call is TRBV7-9, the J call TRBJ1-2; 8 bases are shared with TRBD1. Germline V gene lookup returns CDR1 SEHNR and CDR2 FQNEAQ (reference sequence). The junction had 12 bases not matched to a gene; V was cut back by 5 bases and J by 4 bases. The CDR3 is 16 residues long. The CDR3 is CASSRLQAGGSYGYTF. The CDR3, as DNA: TGTGCCAGCAGCCGATTGCAGGCAGGGGGCAGCTATGGCTACACCTTC.

V gene TRBV7-3 combines with J gene TRBJ1-5; 8 bases are shared with TRBD1. The CDR3 totals 15 residues. Trimming took 4 bases from V and 0 from J; bases not matched to a gene: 2. The germline V gene encodes CDR1 SGHTA and CDR2 FQGTGA. The CDR3 sequence: CASSSDRVSNQPQHF. The DNA of the CDR3 is TGTGCCAGCAGCTCGGACAGGGTTAGCAATCAGCCCCAGCATTTT. Looking up the rest from reference TRBV7-3 and TRBJ1-5 gives the full variable domain: GAGVSQTPSNKVTEKGKYVELRCDPISGHTALYWYRQSLGQGPEFLIYFQGTGAADDSGLPNDRFFAVRPEGSVSTLKIQRTERGDSAVYLCASSSDRVSNQPQHFGDGTRLSIL.

The chain couples TRBV5-1 to TRBJ2-3, with TRBD1 matching 8 bases. The CDR3 spans 14 residues. The J segment lost 5 bases and the V segment lost 2 bases, leaving 4 bases of the junction unmatched. CDR1 and CDR2 from the germline V gene are SGHRS and YFSETQ. The CDR3: CASSLDRGRDTQYF. Written as DNA, the CDR3 is TGCGCCAGCAGCTTAGACAGGGGCCGAGATACGCAGTATTTT.

This clone was found once. The chain combines TRBV18 with TRBJ1-2, with unresolved D. Trimming shortened V by 1 base and J by 5 bases, and 8 bases separated the two germline ends. In germline, CDR1 is KGHSH, CDR2 LQKENI. There are 13 residues in the CDR3. The CDR3 DNA reads as TGTGCCAGCTCACCACGGGAGCCATATGGCTACACCTTC. It translates to CASSPREPYGYTF.